This TCR beta chain came from a study of cytomegalovirus exposure and HLA in healthy donors. PCR used 60 Vbeta primers and 13 Jbeta primers. The protocol was immunoSEQ multiplex PCR, while the TCRdb copy is restricted to in-frame clones and leaves out a portion. The table shows 250,000 or so clones, with 92% occurring only once. The V end lost 6 bases, the J end lost 0 bases, and 10 bases lay between the germline ends. CDR1 KGHSH and CDR2 LQKENI come from the germline V gene. The CDR3 totals 14 residues. The sample comprised PBMCs. The chain recombines TRBV18 with TRBJ2-3, with D tentatively TRBD1 (5 bases). This sequence originates from a girl aged 2 to 9 in good health and CMV-seronegative. CDR3: CASSPTVSTDTQYF. The CDR3 DNA reads as TGTGCCAGCTCTCCGACAGTAAGCACAGATACGCAGTATTTT.